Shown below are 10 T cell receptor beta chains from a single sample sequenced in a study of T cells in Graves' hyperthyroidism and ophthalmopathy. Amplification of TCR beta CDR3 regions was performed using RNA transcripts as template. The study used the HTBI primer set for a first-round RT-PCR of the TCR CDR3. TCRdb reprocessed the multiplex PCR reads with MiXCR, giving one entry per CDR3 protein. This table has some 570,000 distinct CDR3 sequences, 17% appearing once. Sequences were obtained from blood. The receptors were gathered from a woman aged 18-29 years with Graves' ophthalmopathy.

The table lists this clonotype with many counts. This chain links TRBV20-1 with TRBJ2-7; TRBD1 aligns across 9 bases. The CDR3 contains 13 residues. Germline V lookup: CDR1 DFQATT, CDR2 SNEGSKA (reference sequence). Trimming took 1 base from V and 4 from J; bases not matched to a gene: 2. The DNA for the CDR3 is TGCAGTGCTAGAGGGGACAGGGTGTACGAGCAGTACTTC. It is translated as CSARGDRVYEQYF.

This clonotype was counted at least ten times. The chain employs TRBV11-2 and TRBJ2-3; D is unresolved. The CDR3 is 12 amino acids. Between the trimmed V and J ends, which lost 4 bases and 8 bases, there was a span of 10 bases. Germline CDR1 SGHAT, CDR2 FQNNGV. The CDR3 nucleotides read TGTGCCAGCAGCTCGAAGGGTGGTACGCAGTATTTT. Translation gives CASSSKGGTQYF.

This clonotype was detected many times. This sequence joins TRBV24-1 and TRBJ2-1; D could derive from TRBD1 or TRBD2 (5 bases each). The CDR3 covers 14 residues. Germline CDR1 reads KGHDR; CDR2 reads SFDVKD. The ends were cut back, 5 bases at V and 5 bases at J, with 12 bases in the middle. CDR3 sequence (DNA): TGTGCCACCAGTGGAGGGTTCAGGGACAATGAGCAGTTCTTC. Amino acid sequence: CATSGGFRDNEQFF.

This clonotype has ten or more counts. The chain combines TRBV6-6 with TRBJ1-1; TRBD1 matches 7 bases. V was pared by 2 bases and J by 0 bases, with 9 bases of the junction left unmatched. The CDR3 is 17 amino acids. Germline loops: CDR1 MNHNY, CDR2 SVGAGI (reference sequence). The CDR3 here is CASSYAQGGAMNTEAFF. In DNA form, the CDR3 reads TGTGCCAGCAGTTACGCTCAGGGGGGAGCAATGAACACTGAAGCTTTCTTT.

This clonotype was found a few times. The CDR3 sequence: CATSRESEGGETQYF. In DNA, the CDR3 is TGTGCCACCAGCAGAGAATCAGAGGGAGGAGAGACCCAGTACTTC. This chain uses TRBV15 with TRBJ2-5, with D tentatively TRBD2 (6 bases). Germline CDR1 and CDR2: LNHNV and YYDKDF (reference sequence). The CDR3 is 15 residues long. Trimming took off 0 bases at V and 4 bases at J, with 12 bases between the two ends.

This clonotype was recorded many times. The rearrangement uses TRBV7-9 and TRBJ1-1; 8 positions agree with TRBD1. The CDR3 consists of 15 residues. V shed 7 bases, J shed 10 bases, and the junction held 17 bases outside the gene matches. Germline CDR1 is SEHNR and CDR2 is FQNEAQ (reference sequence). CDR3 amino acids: CASTLGPGQVGRAFF. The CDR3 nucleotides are TGTGCCAGCACCCTGGGTCCGGGACAGGTGGGAAGAGCTTTCTTT.

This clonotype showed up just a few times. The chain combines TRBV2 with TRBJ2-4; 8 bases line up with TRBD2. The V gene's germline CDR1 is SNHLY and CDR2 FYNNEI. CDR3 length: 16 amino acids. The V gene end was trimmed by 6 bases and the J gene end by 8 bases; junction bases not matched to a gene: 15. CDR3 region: CASRSIQAGAVHIQYF. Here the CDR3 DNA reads TGTGCCAGCAGGAGTATCCAAGCGGGAGCTGTACACATTCAGTACTTC.

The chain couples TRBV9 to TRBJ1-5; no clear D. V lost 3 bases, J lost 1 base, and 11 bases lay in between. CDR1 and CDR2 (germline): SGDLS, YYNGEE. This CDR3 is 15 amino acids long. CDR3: CASSADPDSNQPQHF. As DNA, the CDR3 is TGTGCCAGCAGCGCCGACCCGGACAGCAATCAGCCCCAGCATTTT.

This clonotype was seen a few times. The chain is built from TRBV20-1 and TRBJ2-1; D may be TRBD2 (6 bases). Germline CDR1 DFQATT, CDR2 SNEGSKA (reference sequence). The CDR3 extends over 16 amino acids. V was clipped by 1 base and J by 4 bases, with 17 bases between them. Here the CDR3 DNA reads TGCAGTGCTAGAGGCAGATTAGCGGAAACGTACAATGAGCAGTTCTTC. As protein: CSARGRLAETYNEQFF.

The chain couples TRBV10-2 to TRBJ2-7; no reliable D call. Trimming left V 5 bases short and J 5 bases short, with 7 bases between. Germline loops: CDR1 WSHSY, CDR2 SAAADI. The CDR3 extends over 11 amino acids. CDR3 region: CASSPQDEQYF. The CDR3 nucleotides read TGCGCCAGCAGTCCCCAGGACGAGCAGTACTTC.